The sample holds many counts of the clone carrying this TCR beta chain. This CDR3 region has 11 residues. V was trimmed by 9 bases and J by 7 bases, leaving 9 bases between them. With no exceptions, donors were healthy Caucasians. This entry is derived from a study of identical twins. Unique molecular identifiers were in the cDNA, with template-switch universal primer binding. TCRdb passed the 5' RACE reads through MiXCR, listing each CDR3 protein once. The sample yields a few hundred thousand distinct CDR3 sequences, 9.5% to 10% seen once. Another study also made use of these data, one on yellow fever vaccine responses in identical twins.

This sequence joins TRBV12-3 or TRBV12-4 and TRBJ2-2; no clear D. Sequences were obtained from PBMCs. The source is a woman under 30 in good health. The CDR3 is CASTFGGELFF. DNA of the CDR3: TGTGCCAGTACGTTCGGCGGGGAGCTGTTTTTT.